The 2 T cell receptor beta chains listed next were all sequenced from one sample in a study of T cell changes during pregnancy in multiple sclerosis. Repertoires were generated with immunoSEQ multiplex PCR, while TCRdb's copy carries only in-frame clones and drops some. Among some 130,000 clones listed, 95% to 98% were seen once. This sample comprised peripheral blood, obtained after pregnancy. The receptors stem from a female donor with multiple sclerosis, enrolled in a pregnancy study.

This clone has just one count. The V and J genes are TRBV30 and TRBJ2-7, with D uncertain. The CDR3 consists of 15 residues. CDR1 is GTSNPN, CDR2 SVGIG, per germline (reference sequence). Trimming cost V 1 base and J 3 bases, with 16 bases left between them. CDR3 protein: CAWSAAPGMHYEQYF. As DNA, the CDR3 is TGTGCCTGGAGTGCCGCCCCAGGTATGCACTACGAGCAGTACTTC. Full variable domain (outside the CDR3, taken from reference TRBV30 and TRBJ2-7): SQTIHQWPATLVQPVGSPLSLECTVEGTSNPNLYWYRQAAGRGLQLLFYSVGIGQISSEVPQNLSASRPQDRQFILSSKKLLLSDSGFYLCAWSAAPGMHYEQYFGPGTRLTVT.

This chain connects TRBV6-6 to TRBJ2-7; 11 nucleotides match TRBD2. V was pared by 6 bases and J by 4 bases, with 8 bases of the junction left unmatched. In germline, CDR1 is MNHNY, CDR2 SVGAGI (reference sequence). The CDR3 consists of 15 residues. The CDR3 loop reads CASRMGLAVSYEQYF. Written as DNA, the CDR3 is TGTGCCAGCAGGATGGGACTAGCGGTTTCTTACGAGCAGTACTTC.